The T cell receptor beta chain under discussion was sequenced for a study of T cells in localized non-small cell lung cancer. Germline assignment: CDR1 KGHSH and CDR2 LQKENI. V was shortened by 1 base and J by 0 bases, with 4 bases between the two germline ends. This CDR3 spans 14 amino acids. Comments on this clone: Its antigen is unknown.

Study findings and constraints: Uninvolved adjacent lung showed peak T cell clonality, exceeding tumor. A higher density of T cells in blood coincided with extended overall survival. Owing to sequencing of a solitary tumor region, heterogeneity cannot be discounted. Adjacent lung tissue had a median around 57 of the top 100 clones found in the tumor.

Only in-frame clones appear in the TCRdb table, and some are missing; sequencing was by immunoSEQ multiplex PCR. The sample lists approximately 1,500 clones; roughly 22% were seen once. The TCR comes from a male donor older than 55 with stage III squamous cell lung carcinoma. V and J are TRBV18 and TRBJ1-3; D call uncertain. The sequencing used lung tumor tissue, collected before any cancer treatment. Here the CDR3 DNA reads TGTGCCAGCTCACCACAGGGCTCTGGAAACACCATATATTTT. This codes for CASSPQGSGNTIYF.